Below are 3 T cell receptor beta chains sequenced from a single sample in a study of T-cell memory formation after mild COVID-19. TCRdb itself ran the 5' RACE reads through MiXCR, one entry per CDR3 protein. The sample shows more than 300,000 distinct CDR3 sequences, about 13% of them seen only once. Sample: PBMCs or a T cell subset sorted from them (not recorded which). These receptors were collected from a man between 18 and 29 years old who had mild COVID-19 (a few samples of this study predate the infection). Cell type and time point are not known.

The rearrangement joins TRBV6-1 to TRBJ2-2; 10 bases map to TRBD1. The junction had 5 bases not matched to a gene; V was cut back by 4 bases and J by 6 bases. Looked up from germline, CDR1 is MNHNS and CDR2 is SASEGT. There are 15 residues in the CDR3. In DNA, the CDR3 is TGTGCCAGCAGTGTCGCGGGACAGGGGTCCGGGGAGCTGTTTTTT. This encodes CASSVAGQGSGELFF.

This clonotype was recorded many times. The gene calls are TRBV7-2 and TRBJ2-1; D not resolved. CDR1 SGHTA and CDR2 FQGNSA come from the germline V gene. This CDR3 comprises 12 residues. The V end lost 3 bases, the J end lost 10 bases, and 10 bases lay between the germline ends. The CDR3 DNA reads as TGTGCCAGCAGCTTCGGTTTTCGAGAGCAGTTCTTC. Its translation: CASSFGFREQFF.

V is TRBV7-2 and J is TRBJ2-1; TRBD2 is a possible D gene (5 bases). The V end was cut by 7 bases, the J end by 8 bases, with 21 bases between. CDR1 is SGHTA and CDR2 is FQGNSA in the germline V gene. This CDR3 has 15 amino acids. CDR3 amino acids: CASTKRTRLIDEQFF. As DNA, the CDR3 is TGTGCCAGCACCAAAAGGACTCGCCTAATCGATGAGCAGTTCTTC. Together with reference TRBV7-2 and TRBJ2-1, the CDR3 gives the full variable domain: GAGVSQSPSNKVTEKGKDVELRCDPISGHTALYWYRQSLGQGLEFLIYFQGNSAPDKSGLPSDRFSAERTGGSVSTLTIQRTQQEDSAVYLCASTKRTRLIDEQFFGPGTRLTVL.